The 15 T cell receptor beta chains given below trace back to one sample, sequenced in a study of chemoradiotherapy in HPV16-positive cancers. Clones were sequenced by immunoSEQ multiplex PCR, and TCRdb holds only the in-frame ones, with some missing. The table records some 16,000 clones, over 70% of them present only once. Sample collection occurred from a patient who underwent chemoradiotherapy. Receptors were obtained from a human donor with HPV-associated anogenital cancer.

The rearrangement joins TRBV5-1 to TRBJ2-3, with D tentatively TRBD2 (7 bases). Germline CDR1 SGHRS, CDR2 YFSETQ. The CDR3 totals 14 residues. The V gene lost 3 bases and the J gene lost 8 bases, with 16 bases spanning the gap. This chain's CDR3 is CASSSGGEGGTQYF. The CDR3 coding sequence is TGCGCCAGCAGCTCAGGAGGGGAGGGGGGTACGCAGTATTTT. The full variable domain, its missing parts supplied by reference TRBV5-1 and TRBJ2-3, is KAGVTQTPRYLIKTRGQQVTLSCSPISGHRSVSWYQQTPGQGLQFLFEYFSETQRNKGNFPGRFSGRQFSNSRSEMNVSTLELGDSALYLCASSSGGEGGTQYFGPGTRLTVL.

The chain links TRBV28 to TRBJ1-6, with D perhaps TRBD1 (6 bases). V was trimmed by 10 bases and J by 7 bases, leaving 14 bases between them. From germline, CDR1 is MDHEN and CDR2 SYDVKM. This CDR3 is built from 13 residues. The CDR3 DNA reads as TGTGCCACCCTCAGGGGAGGGAATTCACCCCTCCACTTT. Residues: CATLRGGNSPLHF.

The rearrangement joins TRBV2 to TRBJ1-4; D not certain. V was shortened by 7 bases and J by 1 base, with 10 bases between the two germline ends. Per germline, CDR1 SNHLY and CDR2 FYNNEI. This CDR3 has 14 residues. CDR3 DNA sequence: TGTGCCAGCAACGGGCGGGGAACTAATGAAAAACTGTTTTTT. It specifies CASNGRGTNEKLFF.

The chain couples TRBV11-2 to TRBJ1-1; 7 nucleotides agree with TRBD1. The CDR3 consists of 16 residues. J gave up 5 bases and V 5 bases, and 14 bases lay outside the gene matches. CDR1 is SGHAT and CDR2 is FQNNGV in the germline V gene. CDR3 protein: CASSPRQGLKGTEAFF. Written as DNA, the CDR3 is TGTGCCAGCAGCCCCCGACAGGGTCTAAAGGGGACTGAAGCTTTCTTT.

The CDR3 coding sequence is TGTGCAGTTTGGGGCCGGTTAAACACAGATACGCAGTATTTT. Protein: CAVWGRLNTDTQYF. The J gene is TRBJ2-3, the V gene TRBV27; possibly TRBD1 for D (5 bases). CDR3 length equals 14 residues. Germline-derived CDR1 and CDR2 are MNHEY and SMNVEV (reference sequence).

This chain joins TRBV11-2 and TRBJ2-7, with 12 bases that match TRBD2. The CDR3 sequence is 14 residues long. V lost 9 bases, J lost 3 bases, and 6 bases stayed unmatched. Germline values: CDR1 SGHAT, CDR2 FQNNGV. The CDR3 bases are TGTGCCAGTTTTCTAGCGGGGGGGCTCTACGAGCAGTACTTC. Its translation is CASFLAGGLYEQYF.

This CDR3 reads CASHPGTSGGPGELFF. The CDR3 nucleotides are TGTGCCAGCCACCCTGGGACTAGCGGGGGTCCCGGGGAGCTGTTTTTT. The chain uses TRBV27 and TRBJ2-2; 14 bases are a match to TRBD2. The CDR3 length is 16 residues. CDR1 MNHEY and CDR2 SMNVEV come from the germline V gene (reference sequence). The V segment lost 8 bases and the J segment 6 bases; nucleotides outside the gene matches: 8.

The chain combines TRBV4-1 with TRBJ2-7; D is possibly TRBD1 (5 bases). V was shortened by 6 bases and J by 5 bases, with 23 bases between the two germline ends. The CDR3 consists of 16 residues. Germline V CDR1 and CDR2: MGHRA, YSYEKL. The CDR3 loop reads CASSLYPAPGLDEQYF. As DNA, the CDR3 is TGCGCCAGCAGTCTCTATCCTGCCCCAGGGTTAGACGAGCAGTACTTC.

The chain couples TRBV28 to TRBJ1-2, with TRBD1 matching over 10 bases. V shed 8 bases and J 8 bases; nucleotides not matched to a gene: 5. The CDR3 runs 12 residues. Germline CDR1 is MDHEN and CDR2 is SYDVKM. The chain's CDR3 is CASHDRGLGYTF. CDR3 in DNA: TGTGCCAGCCATGACAGGGGGCTGGGCTACACCTTC.

V and J are TRBV9 and TRBJ1-2, with 7 bases lining up with TRBD1. Germline trimming cut 4 bases from V and 2 bases from J; bases unmatched to any gene: 8. Per the germline V gene, CDR1 is SGDLS and CDR2 is YYNGEE. This CDR3 has 15 amino acids. The CDR3 loop reads CASSPRDRGNYGYTF. CDR3 bases: TGTGCCAGCAGCCCGCGGGACAGAGGGAACTATGGCTACACCTTC.

The J gene is TRBJ1-5, the V gene TRBV2; D unclear. The V and J ends lost 5 bases and 3 bases respectively, with 11 bases between them. The CDR3 is made up of 14 amino acids. Germline V gives CDR1 SNHLY, CDR2 FYNNEI. As DNA, the CDR3 is TGTGCCAGCAGTAGTTCCAGAACCAATCAGCCCCAGCATTTT. This gives the protein CASSSSRTNQPQHF.

J is TRBJ1-6 and V is TRBV21-1; the D call of TRBD1 is as the table states it, not checked on the DNA. TRBV21-1 has pseudogene status. The CDR3 is 14 amino acids. The CDR3 coding sequence is TGTGCCAGCACCCAGGGGGAACGGGATTCACCCCTCCACTTT. Translation gives CASTQGERDSPLHF.

This clone was seen just once. The rearrangement joins TRBV4-1 to TRBJ2-2; 9 positions agree with TRBD2. CDR1 MGHRA and CDR2 YSYEKL come from the germline V gene. The CDR3 covers 19 residues. V lost 1 base to trimming and J lost 7 bases; unmatched junction nucleotides: 16. The CDR3 spells CASSQVLGRGGLFGGELFF. In nucleotides, the CDR3 is TGCGCCAGCAGCCAAGTTCTGGGGCGGGGGGGCCTTTTCGGCGGGGAGCTGTTTTTT.

Comment on this clone: Other DNA sequences within the sample encode an identical CDR3. The chain is built from TRBV4-2 and TRBJ2-7; no firm D call. The CDR3 totals 12 residues. Germline CDR1 LGHNA, CDR2 YNFKEQ. The V and J ends lost 3 bases and 1 base respectively, with 4 bases between them. CDR3 region: CASSQDSYEQYF. The CDR3 bases are TGTGCCAGCAGCCAGGATTCCTACGAGCAGTACTTC.

J is TRBJ1-2 and V is TRBV7-2; TRBD1 matches 9 bases. Unmatched junction bases numbered 9, after V lost 3 bases and J lost 7 bases. Germline V gene data show CDR1 as SGHTA and CDR2 as FQGNSA. CDR3 length equals 15 residues. As DNA, the CDR3 is TGTGCCAGCAGCTTGGGGACAGGGTTGGTAGGTGGCTACACCTTC. Amino acids: CASSLGTGLVGGYTF.